Listed below are T cell receptor beta chains from one sample, sequenced in a study of blood T cells in healthy people across ages. Using its own MiXCR run on the 5' RACE reads, TCRdb lists one record per CDR3 protein. The sample lists about a million distinct CDR3 sequences, roughly two fifths seen once, with around 13% in the top ten. The sequencing sample was made of blood. The origin of the receptors is a man younger than 30 in good health. The CDR3 runs from the conserved cysteine through the conserved F or W. Fields, in order: J gene, clone size, V gene, D gene, CDR3 DNA, CDR3 protein. D genes are given only for firm matches. The size entry is marked missing in some rows and otherwise reads once, few, many or a size class.

TRBJ1-4 - TRBV4-2 - TGTGCCAGCAGCCAACAGTGGGTAGAGGGACTTTCGCCCACAACTAATGAAAAACTGTTTTTT CASSQQWVEGLSPTTNEKLFF
TRBJ2-1 few TRBV29-1 TRBD1 TGCAGCGTTGATTGGGACAGGGGCAAGGTGGGCCCCGGTGAGCAGTTCTTC CSVDWDRGKVGPGEQFF
TRBJ2-1 - TRBV12-3/TRBV12-4 - TGTGCCAGCAGTTTTCGGGGCAGGGGGGATGAGCAGTTCTTC CASSFRGRGDEQFF
TRBJ2-7 - TRBV27 TRBD1 TGTGCCAGCAGTACCCGGGACAGTCTGAACGAGCAGTACTTC CASSTRDSLNEQYF
TRBJ1-2 - TRBV7-9 - TGTGCCACCCAAGGGGGAGGTCATGGCTACACCTTC CATQGGGHGYTF
TRBJ2-3 - TRBV7-2 - TGTGCCAGCATCCTTGGGGGACGCACAGATACGCAGTATTTT CASILGGRTDTQYF
TRBJ1-2 few TRBV6-2/TRBV6-3 - TGTGCCAGCAGTTACTCGACTCAAGGTGGCTACACCTTC CASSYSTQGGYTF
TRBJ2-7 - TRBV4-1 - TGCGCCAGCAGCCAAGATCTTTGGGGGGACCCCTACGAGCAGTACTTC CASSQDLWGDPYEQYF
TRBJ1-1 - TRBV20-1 - TGCAGTGCTAGGGTCCTGCATGCCACTGAAGCTTTCTTT CSARVLHATEAFF
TRBJ2-7 few TRBV6-5 TRBD2 TGTGCCAGCAGACCGGAGCGGGGGAGTGAGCAGTACTTC CASRPERGSEQYF
TRBJ1-5 - TRBV27 - TGTGCCAGCAGTTTAGGGACGGCAACTAGCAATCAGCCCCAGCATTTT CASSLGTATSNQPQHF
TRBJ2-6 few TRBV4-3 - TGCGCCAGCAGCCAAGATCTGAGGACAGGGGCCAACGTCCTGACTTTC CASSQDLRTGANVLTF
TRBJ2-1 few TRBV19 TRBD1 TGTGCCAGTAGTACGGGACAGGGGATCTACAATGAGCAGTTCTTC CASSTGQGIYNEQFF
TRBJ1-1 - TRBV11-1 TRBD1 TGTGCCAGAAGCCCGCGGACAGGGGACACTGAAGCTTTCTTT CARSPRTGDTEAFF
TRBJ1-1 - TRBV27 TRBD1 TGTGCCAGCTCCCGGGACAGATCGAACACTGAAGCTTTCTTT CASSRDRSNTEAFF
TRBJ2-1 - TRBV4-3 - TGCGCCAGCAGCCAAGCCCCAGCGGCCTCTAGGAATGAGCAGTTCTTC CASSQAPAASRNEQFF
TRBJ2-7 - TRBV7-9 - TGTGCCAGCAGCTTTCCTCAAGCGGGTAGGGGTGGATCCGAGCAGTACTTC CASSFPQAGRGGSEQYF
TRBJ1-1 - TRBV12-3/TRBV12-4 - TGTGCCAGCAGTTCCCAATTTCAGGGGACTGAAGCTTTCTTT CASSSQFQGTEAFF
TRBJ2-3 few TRBV27 - TGTGCCAGCAGTTTATCGCTTCGCGGGCTCCGCACAGATACGCAGTATTTT CASSLSLRGLRTDTQYF
TRBJ1-2 many TRBV29-1 - TGCAGCGTTGAAGAGGTGCCTGGTGGCTACACCTTC CSVEEVPGGYTF
TRBJ2-7 - TRBV28 TRBD1 TGTGCCAGCAGTCGCGCAGGGGGTAGCGAGCAGTACTTC CASSRAGGSEQYF
TRBJ2-5 - TRBV20-1 - TGCAGTGCTAGAGATCGTTCAGGGTTGGACAATGAGCAGTACTTC CSARDRSGLDNEQYF
TRBJ2-7 many TRBV10-3 TRBD1 TGTGCCATCAGAAAAGCAACCGGGACAGCAATTTCCGAGCAGTACTTC CAIRKATGTAISEQYF
TRBJ1-2 few TRBV20-1 TRBD1 TGCAGTGCGGGGGACAGGGCGACATATGATGGCTACACCTTC CSAGDRATYDGYTF
TRBJ2-5 - TRBV7-2 TRBD2 TGTGCCAGCAGCCTCCTAGCGGGAAAAGAGACCCAGTACTTC CASSLLAGKETQYF
TRBJ1-1 - TRBV3-1 - TGTGCCAGCAGCCAAGATCGCCCGGGGGAGGCCATGAACACTGAAGCTTTCTTT CASSQDRPGEAMNTEAFF
TRBJ1-2 - TRBV6-5 - TGTGCCAGCAGACCCAAGCCCAGGGATGTAGTTGGCTACACCTTC CASRPKPRDVVGYTF
TRBJ1-2 once TRBV5-1 - TGCGCCAGCAGCTTGACGTGGGAGAACTATGGCTACACCTTC CASSLTWENYGYTF
TRBJ1-1 few TRBV3-1 - TGTGCCAGCAGCCACCGGGGAACCGGTTACGAAGCTTTCTTT CASSHRGTGYEAFF
TRBJ2-5 - TRBV5-1 TRBD1 TGCGCCAGCGCACAGGGGGCCGAGGAGACCCAGTACTTC CASAQGAEETQYF
TRBJ2-5 - TRBV12-3/TRBV12-4 - TGTGCCAGCAGCCTGACTAGAGCAGAGGAGACCCAGTACTTC CASSLTRAEETQYF
TRBJ1-2 few TRBV20-1 - TGCAGTGCTAGTCGTACAGGGCTTCGGGTCTACACCTTC CSASRTGLRVYTF
TRBJ2-1 many TRBV24-1 TRBD1 TGTGCCACCAGTGATCCGGACAGGGGACGCTACAATGAGCAGTTCTTC CATSDPDRGRYNEQFF
TRBJ1-1 - TRBV19 - TGTGCCAGTACCTTTCTGCGAGGCACTGAAGCTTTCTTT CASTFLRGTEAFF
TRBJ1-4 few TRBV4-2 - TGTGCCAGCAGCCAAGTGGGGGGAGAAAATGAAAAACTGTTTTTT CASSQVGGENEKLFF
TRBJ2-1 few TRBV4-3 - TGCGCCAGCAGCCAATTCGACTTAAGCTCCTACAATGAGCAGTTCTTC CASSQFDLSSYNEQFF
TRBJ1-5 - TRBV7-9 - TGTGCCGGCAGCGACTCGTTACAGCCCCAGCATTTT CAGSDSLQPQHF
TRBJ2-7 - TRBV6-5 - TGTGCCAGCAGTTACCTGGTCAGGAGCTCCTACAATGAGCAGTACTTC CASSYLVRSSYNEQYF
TRBJ1-2 - TRBV5-1 - TGCGCCAGCAGCTTTAATTCAGGGGCGAACTATGGCTACACCTTC CASSFNSGANYGYTF
TRBJ2-5 - TRBV25-1 TRBD1 TGTGCCAGCAGTAACGCCGACAGGGGTGGGGAGACCCAGTACTTC CASSNADRGGETQYF
TRBJ2-6 - TRBV7-9 TRBD1 TGTGCCAGCAGCTCCGGGCCGGGACAGGGTCTTGGGGCCAACGTCCTGACTTTC CASSSGPGQGLGANVLTF
TRBJ2-1 few TRBV6-5 TRBD1 TGTGTCAGCAGTTATCCTGACAGGGGGGAGCAGTTCTTC CVSSYPDRGEQFF
TRBJ2-5 few TRBV12-3/TRBV12-4 - TGTGCCAGCAGTTTAATTTCTCTAGCCCAGTACTTC CASSLISLAQYF
TRBJ2-7 few TRBV9 TRBD1 TGTGCCAGCAGCGTAGGAGTGGGGACAGGGCGCGAGCAGTACTTC CASSVGVGTGREQYF
TRBJ1-5 few TRBV12-3/TRBV12-4 - TGTGCCAGCAGTCACGTACGCTTCCGGTGTCAGCCCCAGCATTTT CASSHVRFRCQPQHF
TRBJ1-3 - TRBV2 TRBD1 TGTGCCGGAGGGGGACAGGTCTCTGGAAACACCATATATTTT CAGGGQVSGNTIYF
TRBJ2-7 few TRBV10-3 - TGTGCCATCAGTGTTGGTCTGGGATCGGACGAGCAGTACTTC CAISVGLGSDEQYF